These T cell receptor beta chains were read from a single sample in a study of cytomegalovirus exposure and HLA in healthy donors. Clones were sequenced by immunoSEQ multiplex PCR, and TCRdb holds only the in-frame ones, with some missing. The sample lists fewer than 200,000 clones, approximately 84% seen once, with about 5% in the top ten. The source material was PBMCs. The receptors come from a woman between 45 and 60 years old in good health and CMV-seropositive. The CDR3 runs from the conserved cysteine through the conserved F or W. The D gene is left open where the match is weak. Clone size is stated in some rows and not others, as once, few, many or a class when expanded.

j_call d_call clone_size v_call cdr3_nt cdr3_aa
TRBJ1-1 NA NA TRBV2 TGTGCCAGCGTGCCGGGGATGAACACTGAAGCTTTCTTT CASVPGMNTEAFF
TRBJ2-5 TRBD2 NA TRBV6-6 TGTGCCAGCAGTCCGGGACTAGCGGGGGCCCAAGAGACCCAGTACTTC CASSPGLAGAQETQYF
TRBJ1-1 TRBD1 few TRBV6-1 TGTGCCAGCAGTCGGACAGGGAACACTGAAGCTTTCTTT CASSRTGNTEAFF
TRBJ2-5 TRBD2 NA TRBV5-1 TGCGCCAGCAGCTTGGGGACTAGCGGAATCCAAGAGACCCAGTACTTC CASSLGTSGIQETQYF
TRBJ2-7 NA once TRBV10-3 TGTGCCATCAGTGACACAATCTCCTACGAGCAGTACTTC CAISDTISYEQYF
TRBJ2-2 TRBD2 NA TRBV7-2 TGTGCCAGCAGTCTAAATAGCGGGGGGGTCACCGGGGAGCTGTTTTTT CASSLNSGGVTGELFF
TRBJ2-5 NA NA TRBV6-1 TGTGCCAGCAGCTTGACAGAACAAGAGACCCAGTACTTC CASSLTEQETQYF
TRBJ1-1 TRBD1 NA TRBV27 TGTGCCAGCAGTTTAGGCAGGGGGACTGAAGCTTTCTTT CASSLGRGTEAFF
TRBJ1-6 TRBD1 NA TRBV5-1 TGCGCCAGCCAAACAGGGGATCTTTCACCCCTCCACTTT CASQTGDLSPLHF
TRBJ2-3 NA NA TRBV27 TGTGCCAGCAGTTTTGTGCGCCAGGGGAAAAGTACGCAGTATTTT CASSFVRQGKSTQYF
TRBJ1-2 NA NA TRBV27 TGTGCCAGCAGTTTATCGATCAGGGGTGACGGCTATGGCTACACCTTC CASSLSIRGDGYGYTF
TRBJ2-7 NA few TRBV7-3 TGTGCCAGCAGCTTAAATGGCGGGCATAACTACGAGCAGTACTTC CASSLNGGHNYEQYF
TRBJ1-6 NA few TRBV5-5 TGTGCCAGCAGCGTTCACAGGGAGCGTAATTCACCCCTCCACTTT CASSVHRERNSPLHF